This is a list of T cell receptor beta chains from one sample in a study of shared clonotypes between healthy human individuals. Sequencing used immunoSEQ multiplex PCR; TCRdb keeps in-frame clones, though not all of them. The table lists 2 million to 2.5 million clones, nearly 97% of them singletons. Sequenced input: naive CD4+ T cells sorted from blood. The receptors originated from a man aged 18 to 35 in good health. Each CDR3 is given with its conserved first and last residue. D genes are given only for firm matches. The size field is filled for only some rows; it gives once, few, many or a size class.

j_call | clone_size | d_call | v_call | cdr3_nt | cdr3_aa
TRBJ2-2 | - | - | TRBV4-3 | TGCGCCAGCAGCCAAGATTTAGCGACGAACACCGGGGAGCTGTTTTTT | CASSQDLATNTGELFF
TRBJ1-4 | - | - | TRBV30 | TGTGCCTGGAGTGACGGTCGGGCTCCCGGCAAACTGTTTTTT | CAWSDGRAPGKLFF
TRBJ1-1 | - | - | TRBV6-1 | TGTGCCAGCACTCCGGGAAAGGATAAAGCTTTCTTT | CASTPGKDKAFF
TRBJ1-2 | - | - | TRBV6-5 | TGTGCCACCAAAAGGGGAAACTATGGCTACACCTTC | CATKRGNYGYTF
TRBJ2-3 | - | - | TRBV4-1 | TGCGCCAGCAGCCAAGATCCTAAGCGGAGCACAGATACGCAGTATTTT | CASSQDPKRSTDTQYF
TRBJ2-5 | - | - | TRBV7-6 | TGTGCCAGCAGCTTTGAGACCCAGTACTTC | CASSFETQYF
TRBJ1-4 | - | - | TRBV19 | TGTGCCAGTAGTAGACAACAGGGAGCGTTTGAAAAACTGTTTTTT | CASSRQQGAFEKLFF
TRBJ1-5 | - | - | TRBV4-1 | TGCGCCAGCAGCCAAGAGGGGGGGAGCAATCAGCCCCAGCATTTT | CASSQEGGSNQPQHF
TRBJ2-5 | - | TRBD2 | TRBV6-6 | TGTGCCAGCAGCCGGACTAGTGAGGAGACCCAGTACTTC | CASSRTSEETQYF
TRBJ1-5 | - | TRBD1 | TRBV18 | TGTGCCAGCTCACCACGCAGGGGGCGAGATAGCAATCAGCCCCAGCATTTT | CASSPRRGRDSNQPQHF
TRBJ1-1 | once | TRBD1 | TRBV18 | TGTGCCAGCTCACAGCTCGCGGACAGGGGGCAAGCTGAAGCTTTCTTT | CASSQLADRGQAEAFF
TRBJ1-1 | - | - | TRBV7-6 | TGTGCCAGCAGCTCGAAGGGCACTGAAGCTTTCTTT | CASSSKGTEAFF
TRBJ1-6 | - | TRBD1 | TRBV29-1 | TGCAGCGTAAGGACAGGGAGCTCCTATAATTCACCCCTCCACTTT | CSVRTGSSYNSPLHF
TRBJ2-2 | - | TRBD2 | TRBV6-5 | TGTGCCAGCAGTAAACTAGCGGGGGGATCCGGGGAGCTGTTTTTT | CASSKLAGGSGELFF
TRBJ1-6 | - | - | TRBV11-2 | TGTGCCAGCAGCCCCCGCCCCGATAATTCACCCCTCCACTTT | CASSPRPDNSPLHF
TRBJ1-1 | once | - | TRBV10-3 | TGTGCCATCACCCCAGAACGGAACACTGAAGCTTTCTTT | CAITPERNTEAFF
TRBJ2-5 | - | - | TRBV6-1 | TGTGCCAGCAGTCGGTTGGTTCGAGAGACCCAGTACTTC | CASSRLVRETQYF
TRBJ2-5 | - | - | TRBV6-5 | TGTGCCAGCAGTTACTCTGGGGGTGAAGAGACCCAGTACTTC | CASSYSGGEETQYF
TRBJ2-7 | - | - | TRBV21-1 | TGTGCCAGCAGCGAGCGGACTAGCGGCCAACCCTACGAGCAGTACTTC | CASSERTSGQPYEQYF
TRBJ2-7 | - | - | TRBV7-9 | TGTGCCAGCAGGTGGCTAGCCAGAGACGAGCAGTACTTC | CASRWLARDEQYF
TRBJ2-7 | once | TRBD1 | TRBV7-6 | TGTGCCAGCAGCCGGCCGGGCGGACAGGGGGACTACGAGCAGTACTTC | CASSRPGGQGDYEQYF
TRBJ2-2 | - | TRBD1 | TRBV11-2 | TGTGCCAGCAGCTTAGATGGGTGGTGGGACAGGGGGTCGCGCACCGGGGAGCTGTTTTTT | CASSLDGWWDRGSRTGELFF
TRBJ2-6 | - | - | TRBV4-1 | TGCGCCAGCAGCTTATCCCAGGGTTTCAACGTCCTGACTTTC | CASSLSQGFNVLTF
TRBJ2-1 | once | - | TRBV10-1 | TGCGCCAGCAGCCCTCGCCAAGTGAGCGGGGAGCAGTTCTTC | CASSPRQVSGEQFF
TRBJ2-7 | few | - | TRBV2 | TGTGCCAGCAGTTTCTCCTACGAGCAGTACTTC | CASSFSYEQYF
TRBJ1-4 | - | TRBD1 | TRBV4-2 | TGTGCCAGCAGCCAAGGACAGGGAGATGTTGAAAAACTGTTTTTT | CASSQGQGDVEKLFF
TRBJ2-2 | - | - | TRBV11-3 | TGTGCCAGCAGCTGGGCCTTCGGTGGGGGAACCGGGGAGCTGTTTTTT | CASSWAFGGGTGELFF
TRBJ1-4 | - | - | TRBV6-6 | TGTGCCAGCGCCCTTCGTAATGAAAAACTGTTTTTT | CASALRNEKLFF
TRBJ1-4 | - | - | TRBV5-1 | TGCGCCAGCAGCTTGGGTAGCCAGAGCAATGAAAAACTGTTTTTT | CASSLGSQSNEKLFF
TRBJ1-1 | - | TRBD1 | TRBV27 | TGTGCCAGCAGTTTAATTTCACAGGGGGTGACTGAAGCTTTCTTT | CASSLISQGVTEAFF
TRBJ2-5 | - | TRBD1 | TRBV5-6 | TGTGCCAGCAGCTTGCTTGGACAGGGGGCGTTGGAGACCCAGTACTTC | CASSLLGQGALETQYF
TRBJ2-1 | - | - | TRBV6-1 | TGTGCCAGCAGTGAAGCGTTTCGAGTCTGGCAGGCCAGCTCCCGATACAATGAGCAGTTCTTC | CASSEAFRVWQASSRYNEQFF
TRBJ2-6 | - | - | TRBV18 | TGTGCCAGCTCAAGACGACAGGCCGTCTGGGCCAACGTCCTGACTTTC | CASSRRQAVWANVLTF
TRBJ1-4 | - | TRBD1 | TRBV6-5 | TGTGCCAGCAGTTCGGGACAGGGTTCGGCGGAAAAACTGTTTTTT | CASSSGQGSAEKLFF
TRBJ2-1 | once | TRBD2 | TRBV2 | TGTGCCAGCACAGCAGGGACTAGCGGGGGACGGCAGTTCTTC | CASTAGTSGGRQFF
TRBJ2-7 | - | - | TRBV4-1 | TGCGCCAGCAGCCAACAGGGAACAGGGTCCTACGAGCAGTACTTC | CASSQQGTGSYEQYF
TRBJ1-1 | - | TRBD1 | TRBV5-1 | TGCGCCAGCAGCGAACTACAGGGGGCGTACACTGAAGCTTTCTTT | CASSELQGAYTEAFF
TRBJ2-7 | - | TRBD1 | TRBV6-1 | TGTGCCAGCAGCCGGGACAGGGGGTCCTACGAGCAGTACTTC | CASSRDRGSYEQYF
TRBJ2-3 | - | - | TRBV7-2 | TGTGCCAGCAGCCCGCGAGGGGGGACAGATACGCAGTATTTT | CASSPRGGTDTQYF
TRBJ2-1 | - | - | TRBV2 | TGTGCCAGCAAGGGGTGGGCTTCCCCCCCCAATGAGCAGTTCTTC | CASKGWASPPNEQFF
TRBJ1-1 | few | - | TRBV29-1 | TGCAGCGTTGCTTGGGGGGACACTGAAGCTTTCTTT | CSVAWGDTEAFF
TRBJ2-7 | - | TRBD2 | TRBV2 | TGTGCCAGCAGGGGGACTAGCGGGAGTTCCTACGAGCAGTACTTC | CASRGTSGSSYEQYF
TRBJ2-1 | - | TRBD1 | TRBV5-1 | TGCGCCAGCAGCCCCTCGGGACAGATAAGATACAATGAGCAGTTCTTC | CASSPSGQIRYNEQFF
TRBJ1-6 | - | - | TRBV2 | TGTGCCAGCACCAGCCAGGGCACCTCCTATAATTCACCCCTCCACTTT | CASTSQGTSYNSPLHF
TRBJ1-2 | - | - | TRBV2 | TGTGCCAGCCACAAAACTGGACATGCGGAATATGGCTACACCTTC | CASHKTGHAEYGYTF
TRBJ2-1 | - | TRBD2 | TRBV6-5 | TGTGCCAGCACCCATACGGGAGGGGAACAGTTCTTC | CASTHTGGEQFF
TRBJ1-2 | once | - | TRBV5-3 | TGTGCCAGAAGCGGGAGGGGAGACTATGGCTACACCTTC | CARSGRGDYGYTF
TRBJ1-6 | - | TRBD1 | TRBV11-1 | TGTGCCAGCAGCTTTATCGGGACAGGGGGCAATTCACCCCTCCACTTT | CASSFIGTGGNSPLHF
TRBJ2-5 | - | TRBD1 | TRBV7-7 | TGTGCTAGCAGCTTAGGTACAGGGGGAACCCAAGAGACCCAGTACTTC | CASSLGTGGTQETQYF
TRBJ1-4 | - | - | TRBV5-4 | TGTGCCAGCAGCTTGGGGGGAAGCGATGAAAAACTGTTTTTT | CASSLGGSDEKLFF